These 21 T cell receptor beta chains came from one sample sequenced in a study of persistence of HIV-infected CD4 T cells. The stimulus was an HIV-1 Gag 15-mer peptide pool, about 1.1 ug/peptide/mL. Sorted nonresponding memory CD4+ T cells were CD40L-negative, CD69-negative, CD45RO-high. The libraries were made with immunoSEQ version 4 in survey mode. The method was immunoSEQ multiplex PCR; TCRdb's version includes in-frame clones alone and lacks a portion of them. The sample has roughly 32,000 clones, 80% to 90% seen once. No antigen has been assigned to these receptors. This specimen was CD4+ T cells sorted from PBMCs after approximately 19-hour stimulation, taken from a patient who received antiretroviral therapy. Receptors were obtained from an adult woman with HIV who was CMV-seropositive.

The chain is built from TRBV12-3 or TRBV12-4 and TRBJ2-7; D call uncertain. Trimming took 1 base from V and 4 from J, leaving 8 bases between them. The CDR3 loop spans 13 amino acids. In DNA form, the CDR3 reads TGTGCCAGCAGTTTAGAACCCGGATACGAGCAGTACTTC. Translation gives CASSLEPGYEQYF.

This clone was recorded a few times. This rearrangement joins TRBV7-3 to TRBJ2-2; D gene uncertain. Germline assignment: CDR1 SGHTA and CDR2 FQGTGA. The CDR3 is made up of 13 amino acids. The ends were cut back, 4 bases at V and 7 bases at J, with 10 bases in the middle. CDR3 sequence reads: CASSSTQSGELFF. CDR3 bases: TGTGCCAGCAGCTCTACACAAAGCGGGGAGCTGTTTTTT.

This clone was seen only a few times. This sequence joins TRBV27 and TRBJ2-2; D is tentatively TRBD1 or TRBD2 (5 bases each). Germline loops: CDR1 MNHEY, CDR2 SMNVEV (reference sequence). Trimming cost V 3 bases and J 6 bases, with 11 bases left between them. This CDR3 is built from 14 residues. Here the CDR3 DNA reads TGTGCCAGCAGTTTTCGAAGGGACGCCGGGGAGCTGTTTTTT. Encoded protein: CASSFRRDAGELFF.

The chain links TRBV5-1 to TRBJ1-3, with a weak D call TRBD1 (6 bases). The CDR3 contains 17 residues. The germline V gene has CDR1 SGHRS and CDR2 YFSETQ. Trimming shortened V by 0 bases and J by 2 bases, and 15 bases separated the two germline ends. The CDR3 spells CASSLGGRGLAGNTIYF. CDR3 sequence (DNA): TGCGCCAGCAGCTTGGGGGGCAGGGGCCTTGCTGGAAACACCATATATTTT.

The CDR3, as DNA: TGTGCCAGCAGCGCCGCTACAGGGGGGAACGGGGAGCTGTTTTTT. This codes for CASSAATGGNGELFF. The chain links TRBV9 to TRBJ2-2, with 8 bases lining up with TRBD1. Trimming removed 3 bases from V and 7 bases from J; junction bases left unmatched: 8. Per the germline V gene, CDR1 is SGDLS and CDR2 is YYNGEE. The CDR3 spans 15 residues.

This rearrangement joins TRBV5-6 to TRBJ1-1; D possibly corresponds to TRBD1 (5 bases). V dropped 4 bases and J dropped 5 bases, with 15 bases sitting between them. This CDR3 contains 14 residues. The germline gives CDR1 SGHDT, CDR2 YYEEEE. CDR3 nucleotides: TGTGCCAGCAGCAGCACGGGGACTAGGACTGAAGCTTTCTTT. Amino acids: CASSSTGTRTEAFF.

The chain links TRBV29-1 to TRBJ1-2; D remains ambiguous. This CDR3 has 13 residues. Looked up from germline, CDR1 is SQVTM and CDR2 is ANQGSEA. With 6 bases removed from V and 4 bases from J, the gap between germline ends came to 15 bases. The CDR3 DNA sequence: TGCAGCGTCGTACTAACCCAACCCTATGGCTACACCTTC. Encoded protein: CSVVLTQPYGYTF.

V and J are TRBV12-3 or TRBV12-4 and TRBJ1-4; D is uncertain. The CDR3 is 13 residues long. Trimming removed 2 bases at V and 7 bases at J, with 8 bases between. CDR3 nucleotides: TGTGCCAGCAGTTTATTCGGGCGTGAAAAACTGTTTTTT. Translation gives CASSLFGREKLFF.

A few counts support this clone. The CDR3 sequence is CASSHSSEGVYGYTF. For the CDR3, the DNA is TGTGCCAGCAGCCACTCAAGCGAGGGGGTCTATGGCTACACCTTC. This sequence joins TRBV9 and TRBJ1-2; the D gene is possibly TRBD1 (6 bases). This CDR3 comprises 15 residues. V shed 4 bases and J shed 4 bases, with 17 bases lying between them. Germline V lookup: CDR1 SGDLS, CDR2 YYNGEE.

This rearrangement joins TRBV5-4 to TRBJ1-6; D is undetermined. In germline, CDR1 is SGHNT, CDR2 YYREEE (reference sequence). Between the trimmed V and J ends, which lost 0 bases and 7 bases, there was a span of 8 bases. The CDR3 covers 14 residues. The DNA for the CDR3 is TGTGCCAGCAGCTTGGTCGTGGGCAATTCACCCCTCCACTTT. Encoded protein: CASSLVVGNSPLHF.

The chain uses TRBV14 and TRBJ2-3; D uncertain. The CDR3 consists of 17 residues. Germline lookup yields CDR1 SGHDN and CDR2 FVKESK. V was clipped by 4 bases and J by 0 bases, with 17 bases between them. DNA of the CDR3: TGTGCCAGCAGCCTATACCCGCCGAGCTTCAGCACAGATACGCAGTATTTT. Translating it yields CASSLYPPSFSTDTQYF.

This clone was observed once. V is TRBV7-8 and J is TRBJ2-1; 7 nucleotides agree with TRBD2. The germline V gene has CDR1 SGHVS and CDR2 FQNEAQ. The CDR3 is 16 residues long. J lost 7 bases, V lost 5 bases, and 14 bases had no gene match. This CDR3 reads CASSTPPSGVANEQFF. Written as DNA, the CDR3 is TGTGCCAGCAGCACCCCCCCCAGCGGGGTAGCGAATGAGCAGTTCTTC.

This chain joins TRBV18 and TRBJ2-2, with D unresolved. The CDR3 extends over 13 amino acids. V lost 2 bases, J lost 8 bases, and 9 bases lay in between. The germline CDR1 and CDR2 sequences are KGHSH and LQKENI. The chain's CDR3 is CASSPKAVGELFF. CDR3 nucleotides: TGTGCCAGCTCACCAAAGGCCGTGGGGGAGCTGTTTTTT.

The chain carries TRBV7-8 and TRBJ2-7, with D unresolved. The CDR3 extends over 15 amino acids. Deletions cut 3 bases from V and 2 bases from J, with 14 bases between. CDR1 is SGHVS and CDR2 is FQNEAQ in the germline V gene. The CDR3 bases are TGTGCCAGCAGCTTCTCTGGGAAAACTACCTACGAGCAGTACTTC. Protein sequence: CASSFSGKTTYEQYF.

The CDR3 loop reads CASSPAGQGASPLHF. The CDR3 coding sequence is TGTGCCAGCAGCCCTGCGGGACAGGGGGCTTCACCCCTCCACTTT. The V and J genes are TRBV11-1 and TRBJ1-6; 12 bases map to TRBD1. Trimming removed 5 bases from V and 9 bases from J; junction bases left unmatched: 5. This CDR3 contains 15 residues. CDR1 and CDR2 from the germline V gene are SGHAT and FQDESV (reference sequence). Full variable domain (remainder filled in from reference TRBV11-1 and TRBJ1-6): EAEVAQSPRYKITEKSQAVAFWCDPISGHATLYWYRQILGQGPELLVQFQDESVVDDSQLPKDRFSAERLKGVDSTLKIQPAELGDSAMYLCASSPAGQGASPLHFGNGTRLTVT.

The chain recombines TRBV11-3 with TRBJ2-1, with TRBD2 matching over 13 bases. CDR3 length: 14 residues. Germline values: CDR1 SGHNT, CDR2 YENEEA. The junction had 10 bases not matched to a gene; V was cut back by 5 bases and J by 15 bases. The CDR3: CASSPGLAGSAAFF. CDR3 coding DNA: TGTGCCAGCAGCCCGGGACTAGCGGGGTCTGCCGCGTTCTTC.

This chain connects TRBV18 to TRBJ1-5, with TRBD1 as a possible D gene (5 bases). Germline V gives CDR1 KGHSH, CDR2 LQKENI. The CDR3 is 13 amino acids. Deletions cut 5 bases from V and 4 bases from J, with 9 bases between. In DNA form, the CDR3 reads TGTGCCAGCTCAAACGACAGAAATCAGCCCCAGCATTTT. It translates to CASSNDRNQPQHF.

This clone was seen more than once but under ten times. The chain employs TRBV13 and TRBJ1-1; a possible D gene is TRBD1 (5 bases). Germline V lookup: CDR1 PRHDT, CDR2 FYEKMQ (reference sequence). CDR3 size: 18 residues. The germline V and J ends were trimmed by 1 base and 0 bases, with 18 bases remaining between them. DNA for the CDR3: TGTGCCAGCAGCTTAGATTACAAGAGGGGTCATCTGAACACTGAAGCTTTCTTT. As protein: CASSLDYKRGHLNTEAFF.

This clone was recorded once. The chain couples TRBV18 to TRBJ2-7, with D perhaps matching TRBD1 (5 bases). Trimming took 4 bases from V and 5 from J, leaving 15 bases between them. The CDR3 sequence is 14 residues long. The germline gives CDR1 KGHSH, CDR2 LQKENI. The CDR3 nucleotides read TGTGCCAGCTCACTTTTGAAGGGGTCCCACGAGCAGTACTTC. Amino acids: CASSLLKGSHEQYF.

V and J are TRBV19 and TRBJ2-2; 14 nucleotides agree with TRBD2. The germline V gene has CDR1 LNHDA and CDR2 SQIVND (reference sequence). The CDR3 sequence is 18 residues long. The J segment lost 1 base and the V segment lost 5 bases, leaving 6 bases of the junction unmatched. The chain's CDR3 is CASSGGTSGRGNTGELFF. The CDR3 DNA reads TGTGCCAGTAGTGGGGGGACTAGCGGGAGAGGGAACACCGGGGAGCTGTTTTTT.

The chain links TRBV5-1 to TRBJ2-3; 7 nucleotides line up with TRBD1. The V segment lost 0 bases and the J segment 2 bases; nucleotides outside the gene matches: 3. Per the germline V gene, CDR1 is SGHRS and CDR2 is YFSETQ. The CDR3 sequence is 15 residues long. The CDR3 sequence is CASSLEGGPTDTQYF. The CDR3 DNA sequence: TGCGCCAGCAGCTTGGAAGGGGGCCCCACAGATACGCAGTATTTT.